What follows are 3 T cell receptor beta chains derived from one specimen sequenced in a study of blood T cell repertoires in COVID-19 (dated by TCRdb to between 2020 and 2021). Library prep was done by the immunoSEQ multiplex PCR assay. As stored in TCRdb, this immuneACCESS dataset retains in-frame rearrangements with V and J assigned. A fraction of the clones does not appear; measured against another copy, unresolved V genes explain less than half of the discrepancy, and the remainder lacks a known reason. Present in this sample are about 130,000 clones, 92% of which were seen just once. The ten largest clones add up to just over 2% of the sample. Input material: peripheral blood. The receptors were gathered from a man between 45 and 60 years old with COVID-19, enrolled during active disease.

CDR3 region: CASGGQRKQYV. The CDR3 region has the DNA TGTGCCAGCGGGGGACAGCGTAAGCAGTACGTC. This rearrangement joins TRBV21-1 to TRBJ2-7; TRBD1 is taken as the D call from the table, unchecked against the DNA. TRBV21-1 is designated a pseudogene. CDR3 size: 11 residues.

This clone was recorded only once. The rearrangement links TRBV6-5 to TRBJ2-7; TRBD1 agrees at 9 bases. The CDR3 has 14 amino acids. J was trimmed by 2 bases and V by 7 bases; bases with no gene match: 6. Germline values: CDR1 MNHEY, CDR2 SVGAGI. This chain's CDR3 is CASKRQGGPYEQYV. In DNA form, the CDR3 reads TGTGCCAGCAAGAGACAGGGGGGACCCTACGAGCAGTACGTC.

The chain links TRBV18 to TRBJ1-2; D perhaps matches TRBD1 (6 bases). V lost 5 bases and J 2 bases, leaving 15 bases between the germline ends. The CDR3 has 15 residues. Germline values: CDR1 KGHSH, CDR2 LQKENI. The CDR3 coding sequence is TGTGCCAGCTCATCGTACAGGGATGTCAACTATGGCTACACCTTC. It codes for CASSSYRDVNYGYTF.